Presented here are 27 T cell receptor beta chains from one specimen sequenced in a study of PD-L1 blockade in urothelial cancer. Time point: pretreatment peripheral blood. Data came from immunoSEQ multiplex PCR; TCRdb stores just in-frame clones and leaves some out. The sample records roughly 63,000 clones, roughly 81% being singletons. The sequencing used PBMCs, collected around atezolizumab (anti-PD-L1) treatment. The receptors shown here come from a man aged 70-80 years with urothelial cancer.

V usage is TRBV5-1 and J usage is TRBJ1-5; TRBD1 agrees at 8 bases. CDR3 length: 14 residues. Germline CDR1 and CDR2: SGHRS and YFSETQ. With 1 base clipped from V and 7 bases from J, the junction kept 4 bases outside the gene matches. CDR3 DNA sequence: TGCGCCAGCAGCTTGCAGGGGGCTGAGCAGCCCCAGCATTTT. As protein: CASSLQGAEQPQHF.

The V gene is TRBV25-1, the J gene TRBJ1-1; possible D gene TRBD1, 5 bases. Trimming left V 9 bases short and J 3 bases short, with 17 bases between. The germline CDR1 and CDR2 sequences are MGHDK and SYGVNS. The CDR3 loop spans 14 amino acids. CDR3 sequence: CASQISGGDTEAFF. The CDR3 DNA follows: TGTGCCAGTCAAATATCGGGGGGGGACACTGAAGCTTTCTTT.

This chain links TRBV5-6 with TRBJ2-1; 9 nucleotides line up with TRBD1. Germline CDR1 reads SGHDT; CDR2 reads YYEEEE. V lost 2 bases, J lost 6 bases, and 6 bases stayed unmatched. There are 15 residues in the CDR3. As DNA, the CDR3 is TGTGCCAGCAGCTTACGGGACAGGGAGCCCAATGAGCAGTTCTTC. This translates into CASSLRDREPNEQFF.

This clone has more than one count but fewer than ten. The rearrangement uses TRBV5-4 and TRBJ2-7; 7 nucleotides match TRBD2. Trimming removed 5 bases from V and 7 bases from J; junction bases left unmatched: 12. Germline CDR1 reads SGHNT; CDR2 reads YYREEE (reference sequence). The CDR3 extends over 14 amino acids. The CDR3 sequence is CASRTGTTEREQYF. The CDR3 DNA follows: TGTGCCAGCAGGACCGGGACTACCGAAAGGGAGCAGTACTTC.

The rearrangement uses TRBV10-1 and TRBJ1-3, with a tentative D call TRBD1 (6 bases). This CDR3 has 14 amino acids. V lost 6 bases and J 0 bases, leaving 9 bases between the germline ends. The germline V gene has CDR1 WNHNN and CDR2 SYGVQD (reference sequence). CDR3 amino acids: CASSPDSSGNTIYF. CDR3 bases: TGCGCCAGCAGCCCGGACAGCTCTGGAAACACCATATATTTT.

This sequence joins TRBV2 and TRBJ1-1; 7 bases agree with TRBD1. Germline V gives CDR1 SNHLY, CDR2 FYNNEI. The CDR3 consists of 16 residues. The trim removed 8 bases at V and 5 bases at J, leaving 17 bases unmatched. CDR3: CASQPTRQGSRTEAFF. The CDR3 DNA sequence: TGTGCCAGCCAGCCTACCAGACAGGGAAGTAGGACTGAAGCTTTCTTT.

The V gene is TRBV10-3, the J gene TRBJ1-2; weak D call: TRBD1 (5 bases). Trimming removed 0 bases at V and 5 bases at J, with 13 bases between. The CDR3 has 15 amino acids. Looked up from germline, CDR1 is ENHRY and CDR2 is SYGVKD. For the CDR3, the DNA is TGTGCCATCAGTGAGTCAGGGGAGGGCCTTTATGGCTACACCTTC. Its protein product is CAISESGEGLYGYTF.

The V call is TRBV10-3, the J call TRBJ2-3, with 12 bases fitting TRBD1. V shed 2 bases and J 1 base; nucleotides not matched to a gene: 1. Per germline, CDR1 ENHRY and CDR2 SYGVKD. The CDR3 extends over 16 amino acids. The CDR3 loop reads CAISEGTGGGTDTQYF. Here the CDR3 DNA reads TGTGCCATCAGTGAGGGGACAGGGGGCGGCACAGATACGCAGTATTTT.

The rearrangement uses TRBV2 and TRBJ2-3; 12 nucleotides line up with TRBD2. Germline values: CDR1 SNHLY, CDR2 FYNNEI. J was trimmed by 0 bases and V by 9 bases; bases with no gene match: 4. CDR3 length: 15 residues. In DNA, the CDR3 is TGTGCCAGTACGGGACTAGCGGGTAGCACAGATACGCAGTATTTT. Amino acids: CASTGLAGSTDTQYF.

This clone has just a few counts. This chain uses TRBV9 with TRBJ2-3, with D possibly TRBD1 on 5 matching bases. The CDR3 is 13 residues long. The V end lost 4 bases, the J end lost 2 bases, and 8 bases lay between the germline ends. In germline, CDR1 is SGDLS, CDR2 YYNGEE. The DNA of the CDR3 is TGTGCCAGCAGCCTACAGGTCACAGATACGCAGTATTTT. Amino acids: CASSLQVTDTQYF.

The CDR3 DNA reads TGTGCCAGCACCCCCCCAGGTTTGGCAGATACGCAGTATTTT. This codes for CASTPPGLADTQYF. The chain is built from TRBV6-5 and TRBJ2-3; D not resolved. CDR1 MNHEY and CDR2 SVGAGI come from the germline V gene. CDR3 length: 14 residues. V lost 7 bases and J 4 bases, leaving 15 bases between the germline ends.

DNA of the CDR3: TGTGCCAGCAGCCCAAGCGGGACGTTATCAGATACGCAGTATTTT. Translating it yields CASSPSGTLSDTQYF. This chain links TRBV6-4 with TRBJ2-3; 7 nucleotides agree with TRBD2. Germline V gene sequence: CDR1 MRHNA, CDR2 SNTAGT. V dropped 6 bases and J dropped 4; count of bases not matched to a gene: 10. The CDR3 length is 15 residues.

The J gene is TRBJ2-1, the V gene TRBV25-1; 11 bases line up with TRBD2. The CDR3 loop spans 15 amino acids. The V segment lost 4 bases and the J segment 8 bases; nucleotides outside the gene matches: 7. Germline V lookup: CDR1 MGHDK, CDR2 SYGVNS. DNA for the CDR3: TGTGCCAGCAGTGTTACTAGCGGGAGAATGTATGAGCAGTTCTTC. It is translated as CASSVTSGRMYEQFF.

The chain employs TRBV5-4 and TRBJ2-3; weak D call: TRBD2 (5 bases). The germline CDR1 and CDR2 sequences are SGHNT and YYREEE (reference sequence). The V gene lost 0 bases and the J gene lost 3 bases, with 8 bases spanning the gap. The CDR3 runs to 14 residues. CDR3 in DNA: TGTGCCAGCAGCTTGGGAGGGCTTACAGATACGCAGTATTTT. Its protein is CASSLGGLTDTQYF. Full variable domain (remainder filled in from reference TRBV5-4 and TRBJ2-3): ETGVTQSPTHLIKTRGQQVTLRCSSQSGHNTVSWYQQALGQGPQFIFQYYREEENGRGNFPPRFSGLQFPNYSSELNVNALELDDSALYLCASSLGGLTDTQYFGPGTRLTVL.

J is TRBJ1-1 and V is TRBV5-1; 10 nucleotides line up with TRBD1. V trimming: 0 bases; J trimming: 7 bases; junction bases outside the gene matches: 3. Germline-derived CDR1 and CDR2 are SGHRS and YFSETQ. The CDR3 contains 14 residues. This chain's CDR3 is CASSLGTGGDEAFF. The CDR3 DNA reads TGCGCCAGCAGCTTGGGGACAGGGGGTGATGAAGCTTTCTTT.

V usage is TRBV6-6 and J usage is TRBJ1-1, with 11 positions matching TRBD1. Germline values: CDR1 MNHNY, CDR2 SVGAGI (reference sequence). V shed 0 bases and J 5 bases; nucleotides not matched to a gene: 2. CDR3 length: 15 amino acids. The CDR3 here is CASSYSGTGGTEAFF. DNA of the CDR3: TGTGCCAGCAGTTACTCTGGGACAGGGGGGACTGAAGCTTTCTTT.

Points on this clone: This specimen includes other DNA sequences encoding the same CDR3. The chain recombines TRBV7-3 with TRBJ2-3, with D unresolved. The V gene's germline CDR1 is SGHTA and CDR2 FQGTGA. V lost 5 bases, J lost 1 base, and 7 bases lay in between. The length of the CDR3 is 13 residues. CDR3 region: CASSPLGTDTQYF. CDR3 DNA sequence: TGTGCCAGCAGCCCTCTAGGCACAGATACGCAGTATTTT.

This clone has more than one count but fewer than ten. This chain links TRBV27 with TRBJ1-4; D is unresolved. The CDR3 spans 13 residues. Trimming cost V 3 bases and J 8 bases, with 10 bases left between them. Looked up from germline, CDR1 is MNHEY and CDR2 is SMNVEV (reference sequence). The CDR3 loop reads CASSFRTGEKLFF. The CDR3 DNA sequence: TGTGCCAGCAGTTTCCGGACGGGGGAAAAACTGTTTTTT.

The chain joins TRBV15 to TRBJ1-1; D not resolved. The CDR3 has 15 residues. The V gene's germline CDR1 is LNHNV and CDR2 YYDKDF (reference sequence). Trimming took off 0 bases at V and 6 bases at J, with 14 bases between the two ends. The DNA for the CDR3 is TGTGCCACCAGCAGAGATGCGGGGTTTGGATCTGAAGCTTTCTTT. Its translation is CATSRDAGFGSEAFF.

The CDR3 here is CASSQDGDLLQFF. The DNA for the CDR3 is TGCGCCAGCAGCCAAGATGGAGACTTACTGCAGTTCTTC. V gene TRBV4-1 combines with J gene TRBJ2-1; D is unresolved. V was clipped by 0 bases and J by 12 bases, with 12 bases between them. CDR3 length equals 13 residues. CDR1 is MGHRA, CDR2 YSYEKL, per germline.

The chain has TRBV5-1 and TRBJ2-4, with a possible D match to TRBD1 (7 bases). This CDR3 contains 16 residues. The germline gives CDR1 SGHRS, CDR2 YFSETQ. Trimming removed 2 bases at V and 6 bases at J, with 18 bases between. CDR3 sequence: CASSLGWGDSANIQYF. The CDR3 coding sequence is TGCGCCAGCAGCTTAGGTTGGGGGGACAGCGCAAACATTCAGTACTTC.

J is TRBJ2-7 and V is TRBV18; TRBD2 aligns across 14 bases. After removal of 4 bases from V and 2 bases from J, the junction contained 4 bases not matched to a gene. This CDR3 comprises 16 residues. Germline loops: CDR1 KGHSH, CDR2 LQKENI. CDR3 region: CASSQGLAGVAYEQYF. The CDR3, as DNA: TGTGCCAGCTCACAGGGACTAGCGGGAGTCGCCTACGAGCAGTACTTC.

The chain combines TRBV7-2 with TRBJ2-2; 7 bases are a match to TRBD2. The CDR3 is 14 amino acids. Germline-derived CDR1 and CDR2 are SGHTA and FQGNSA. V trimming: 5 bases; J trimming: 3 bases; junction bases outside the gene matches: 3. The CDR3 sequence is CASSRLADTGELFF. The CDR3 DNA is TGTGCCAGCAGCCGACTAGCCGACACCGGGGAGCTGTTTTTT.

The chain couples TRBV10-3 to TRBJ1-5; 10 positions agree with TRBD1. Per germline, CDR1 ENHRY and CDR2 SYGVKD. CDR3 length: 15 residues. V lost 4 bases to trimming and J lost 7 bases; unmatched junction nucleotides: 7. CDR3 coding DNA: TGTGCCATCAGTGGGACAGGGGGTGGCAGCCAGCCCCAGCATTTT. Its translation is CAISGTGGGSQPQHF.

The DNA for the CDR3 is TGTGCCAGTAGTATTAAGGGAGGTACAGATACGCAGTATTTT. Translation gives CASSIKGGTDTQYF. J is TRBJ2-3 and V is TRBV19, with TRBD2 as a possible D gene (6 bases). Trimming pared 3 bases from V and 3 bases from J, leaving 10 bases between. Germline values: CDR1 LNHDA, CDR2 SQIVND (reference sequence). The CDR3 contains 14 residues.

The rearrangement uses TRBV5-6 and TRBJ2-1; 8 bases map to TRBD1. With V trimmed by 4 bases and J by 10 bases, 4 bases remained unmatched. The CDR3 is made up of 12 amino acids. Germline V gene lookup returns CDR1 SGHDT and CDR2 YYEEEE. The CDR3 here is CASSRTGKEQFF. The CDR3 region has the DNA TGTGCCAGCAGCCGGACAGGGAAAGAGCAGTTCTTC.

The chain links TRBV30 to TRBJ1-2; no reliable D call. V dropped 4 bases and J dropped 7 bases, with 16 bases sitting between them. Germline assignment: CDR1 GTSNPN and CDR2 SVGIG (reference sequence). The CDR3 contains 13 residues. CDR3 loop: CAWTTDPAGGYTF. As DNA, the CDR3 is TGTGCCTGGACCACCGACCCGGCGGGTGGCTACACCTTC.